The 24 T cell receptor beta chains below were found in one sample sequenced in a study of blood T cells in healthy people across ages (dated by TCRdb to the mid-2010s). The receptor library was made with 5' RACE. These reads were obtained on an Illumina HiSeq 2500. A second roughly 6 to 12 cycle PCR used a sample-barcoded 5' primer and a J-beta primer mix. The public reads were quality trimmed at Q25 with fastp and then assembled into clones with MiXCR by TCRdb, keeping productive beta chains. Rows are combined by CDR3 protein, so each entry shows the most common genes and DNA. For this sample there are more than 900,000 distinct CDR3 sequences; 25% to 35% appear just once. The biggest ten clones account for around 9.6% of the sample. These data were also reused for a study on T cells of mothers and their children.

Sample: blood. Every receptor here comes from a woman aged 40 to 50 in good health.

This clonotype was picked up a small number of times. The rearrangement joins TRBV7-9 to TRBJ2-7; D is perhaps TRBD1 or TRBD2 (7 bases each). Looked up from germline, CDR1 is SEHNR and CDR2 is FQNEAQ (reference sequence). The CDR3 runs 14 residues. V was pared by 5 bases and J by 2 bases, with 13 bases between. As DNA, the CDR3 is TGTGCCAGCAGCCAGACAGGGAGGGCCTACGAGCAGTACTTC. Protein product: CASSQTGRAYEQYF.

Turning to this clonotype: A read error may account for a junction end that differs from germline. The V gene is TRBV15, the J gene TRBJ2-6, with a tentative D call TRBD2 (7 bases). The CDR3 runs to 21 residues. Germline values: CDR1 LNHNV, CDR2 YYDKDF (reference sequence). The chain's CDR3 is CATSRDHTRHGQLAGVNVLTF. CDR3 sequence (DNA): TGTGCCACCAGCAGAGATCACACCCGACACGGACAGCTTGCGGGGGTCAACGTCCTGACTTTC.

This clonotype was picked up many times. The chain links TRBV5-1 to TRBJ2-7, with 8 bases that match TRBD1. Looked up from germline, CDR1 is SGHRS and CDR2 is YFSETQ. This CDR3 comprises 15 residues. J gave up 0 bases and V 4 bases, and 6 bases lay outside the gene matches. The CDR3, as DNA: TGCGCCAGCAGCCGTGACAGGGGAGTCTCCTACGAGCAGTACTTC. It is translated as CASSRDRGVSYEQYF.

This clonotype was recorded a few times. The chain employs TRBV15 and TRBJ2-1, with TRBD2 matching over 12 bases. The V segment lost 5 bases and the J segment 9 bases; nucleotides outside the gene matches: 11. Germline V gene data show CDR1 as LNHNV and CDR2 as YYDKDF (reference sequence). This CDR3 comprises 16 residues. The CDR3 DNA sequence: TGTGCCACCAGCGGGACTCTAGCGGGGGGGCCCAGTGAGCAGTTCTTC. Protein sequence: CATSGTLAGGPSEQFF.

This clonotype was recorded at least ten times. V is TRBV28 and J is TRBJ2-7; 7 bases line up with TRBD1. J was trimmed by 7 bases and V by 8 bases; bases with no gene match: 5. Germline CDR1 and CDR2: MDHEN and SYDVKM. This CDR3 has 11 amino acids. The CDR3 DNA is TGTGCCAGCCACAGGGGAAGGGAGCAGTACTTC. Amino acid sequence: CASHRGREQYF.

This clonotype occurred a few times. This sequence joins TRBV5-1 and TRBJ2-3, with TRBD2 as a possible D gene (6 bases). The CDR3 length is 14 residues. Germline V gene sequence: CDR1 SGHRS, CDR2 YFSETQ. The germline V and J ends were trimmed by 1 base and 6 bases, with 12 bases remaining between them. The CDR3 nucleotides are TGCGCCAGCAGCTTGCAACTAGCCCCCGATACGCAGTATTTT. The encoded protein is CASSLQLAPDTQYF. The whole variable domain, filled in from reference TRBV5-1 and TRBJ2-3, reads KAGVTQTPRYLIKTRGQQVTLSCSPISGHRSVSWYQQTPGQGLQFLFEYFSETQRNKGNFPGRFSGRQFSNSRSEMNVSTLELGDSALYLCASSLQLAPDTQYFGPGTRLTVL.

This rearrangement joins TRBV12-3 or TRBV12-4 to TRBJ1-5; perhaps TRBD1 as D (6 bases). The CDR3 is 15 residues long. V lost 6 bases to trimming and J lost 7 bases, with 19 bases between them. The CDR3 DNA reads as TGTGCCAGCAGGCCCGAACAGGGACCCTCCCAGCCCCAGCATTTT. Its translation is CASRPEQGPSQPQHF.

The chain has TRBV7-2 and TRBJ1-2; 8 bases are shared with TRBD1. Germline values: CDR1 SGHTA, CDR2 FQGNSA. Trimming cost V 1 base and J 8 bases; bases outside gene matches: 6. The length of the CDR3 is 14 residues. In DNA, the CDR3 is TGTGCCAGCAGCTTAGTATCCAGGGGGCAAGGCTACACCTTC. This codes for CASSLVSRGQGYTF.

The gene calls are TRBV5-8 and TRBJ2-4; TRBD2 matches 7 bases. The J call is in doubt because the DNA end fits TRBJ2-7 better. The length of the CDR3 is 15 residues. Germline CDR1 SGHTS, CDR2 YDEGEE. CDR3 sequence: CASTHTPGTIYEQYF. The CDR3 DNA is TGTGCCAGCACCCACACTCCCGGGACTATCTACGAGCAGTACTTC.

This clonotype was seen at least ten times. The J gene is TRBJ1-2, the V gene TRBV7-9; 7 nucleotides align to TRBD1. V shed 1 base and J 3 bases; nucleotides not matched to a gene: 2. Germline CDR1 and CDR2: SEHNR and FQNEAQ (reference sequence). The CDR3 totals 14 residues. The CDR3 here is CASSLGDSYYGYTF. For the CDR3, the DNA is TGTGCCAGCAGCTTAGGGGACAGCTACTATGGCTACACCTTC.

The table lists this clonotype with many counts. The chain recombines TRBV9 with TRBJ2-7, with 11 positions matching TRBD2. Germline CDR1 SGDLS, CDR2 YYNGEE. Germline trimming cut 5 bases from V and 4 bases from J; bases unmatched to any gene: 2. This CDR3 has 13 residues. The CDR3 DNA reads TGTGCCAGCAGTAGCGGGGGGGCTTACGAGCAGTACTTC. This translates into CASSSGGAYEQYF.

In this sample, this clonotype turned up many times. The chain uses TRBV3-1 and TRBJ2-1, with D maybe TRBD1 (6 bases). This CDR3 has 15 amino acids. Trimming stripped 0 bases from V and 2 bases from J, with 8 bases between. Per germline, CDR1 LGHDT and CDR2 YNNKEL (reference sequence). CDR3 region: CASSQEGGTYNEQFF. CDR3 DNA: TGTGCCAGCAGCCAAGAAGGGGGTACCTACAATGAGCAGTTCTTC.

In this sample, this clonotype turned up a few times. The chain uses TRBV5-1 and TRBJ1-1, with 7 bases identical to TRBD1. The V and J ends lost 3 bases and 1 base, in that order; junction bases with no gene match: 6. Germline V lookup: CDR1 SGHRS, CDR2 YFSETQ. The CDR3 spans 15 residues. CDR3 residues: CASSYGQASNTEAFF. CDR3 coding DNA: TGCGCCAGCAGCTACGGACAGGCTTCGAACACTGAAGCTTTCTTT.

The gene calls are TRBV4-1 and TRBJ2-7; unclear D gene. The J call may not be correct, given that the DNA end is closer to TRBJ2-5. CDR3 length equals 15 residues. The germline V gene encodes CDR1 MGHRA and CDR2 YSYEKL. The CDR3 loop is CASSAQAQPGETQYF. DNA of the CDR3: TGCGCCAGCAGCGCCCAAGCCCAGCCGGGAGAGACCCAGTACTTC.

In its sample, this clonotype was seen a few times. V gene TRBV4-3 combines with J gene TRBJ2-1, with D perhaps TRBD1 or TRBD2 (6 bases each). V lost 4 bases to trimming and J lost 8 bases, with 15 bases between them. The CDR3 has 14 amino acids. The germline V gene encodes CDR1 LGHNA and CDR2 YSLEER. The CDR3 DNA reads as TGCGCCAGCAGCCCGGGGGCCCGGTTTGATGAGCAGTTCTTC. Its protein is CASSPGARFDEQFF.

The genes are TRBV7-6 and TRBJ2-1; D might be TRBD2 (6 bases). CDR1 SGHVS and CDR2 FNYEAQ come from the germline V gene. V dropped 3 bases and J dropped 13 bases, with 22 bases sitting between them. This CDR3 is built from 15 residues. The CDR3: CASSFGGLEVPYQFF. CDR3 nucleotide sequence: TGTGCCAGCAGCTTCGGGGGACTGGAAGTTCCCTACCAGTTCTTC.

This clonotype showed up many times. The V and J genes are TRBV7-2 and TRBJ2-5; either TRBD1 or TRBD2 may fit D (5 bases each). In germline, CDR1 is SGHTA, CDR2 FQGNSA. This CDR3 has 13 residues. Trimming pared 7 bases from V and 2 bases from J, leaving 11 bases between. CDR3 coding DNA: TGTGCCAGCAACTCGGGACCACAAGAGACCCAGTACTTC. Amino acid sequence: CASNSGPQETQYF. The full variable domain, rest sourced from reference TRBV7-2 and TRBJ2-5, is GAGVSQSPSNKVTEKGKDVELRCDPISGHTALYWYRQSLGQGLEFLIYFQGNSAPDKSGLPSDRFSAERTGGSVSTLTIQRTQQEDSAVYLCASNSGPQETQYFGPGTRLLVL.

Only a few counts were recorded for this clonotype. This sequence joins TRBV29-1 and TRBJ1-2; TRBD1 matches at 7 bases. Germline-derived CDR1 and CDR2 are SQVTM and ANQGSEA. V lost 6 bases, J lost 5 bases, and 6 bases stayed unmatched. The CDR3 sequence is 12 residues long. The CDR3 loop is CSVQGTAYGYTF. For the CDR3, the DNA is TGCAGCGTCCAAGGGACAGCTTATGGCTACACCTTC.

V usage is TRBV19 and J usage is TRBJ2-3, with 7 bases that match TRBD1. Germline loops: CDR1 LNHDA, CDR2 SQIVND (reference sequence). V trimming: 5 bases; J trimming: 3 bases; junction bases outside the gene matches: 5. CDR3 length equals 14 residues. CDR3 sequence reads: CASSPGQWTDTQYF. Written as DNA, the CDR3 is TGTGCCAGTAGTCCGGGACAGTGGACAGATACGCAGTATTTT.

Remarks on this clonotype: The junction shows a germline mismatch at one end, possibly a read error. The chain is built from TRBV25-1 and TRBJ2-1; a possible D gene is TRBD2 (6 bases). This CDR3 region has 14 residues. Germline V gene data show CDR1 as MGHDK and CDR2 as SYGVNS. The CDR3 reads CVSRDGGSYNEQFF. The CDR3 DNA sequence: TGTGTCAGCAGGGACGGGGGCTCCTACAATGAGCAGTTCTTC.

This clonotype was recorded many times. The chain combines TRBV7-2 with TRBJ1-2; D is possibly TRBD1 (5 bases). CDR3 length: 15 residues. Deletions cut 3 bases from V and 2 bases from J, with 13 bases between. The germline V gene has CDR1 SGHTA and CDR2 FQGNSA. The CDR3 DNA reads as TGTGCCAGCAGCTTCTGGGGCACAGTGAACTATGGCTACACCTTC. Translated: CASSFWGTVNYGYTF.

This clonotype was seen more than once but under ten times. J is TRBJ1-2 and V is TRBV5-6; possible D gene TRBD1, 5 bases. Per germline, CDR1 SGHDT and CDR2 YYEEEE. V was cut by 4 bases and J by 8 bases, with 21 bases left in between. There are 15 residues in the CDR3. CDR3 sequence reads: CASSTPGRAFGGYTF. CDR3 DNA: TGTGCCAGCAGCACACCGGGACGGGCCTTCGGGGGCTACACCTTC.

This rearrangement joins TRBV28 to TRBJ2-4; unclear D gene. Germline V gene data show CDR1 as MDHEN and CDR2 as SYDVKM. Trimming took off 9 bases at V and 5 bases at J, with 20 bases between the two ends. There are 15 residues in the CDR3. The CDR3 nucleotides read TGTGCCAGTGTCCACTCGTCGAGTATGGAAAACATTCAGTACTTC. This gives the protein CASVHSSSMENIQYF.

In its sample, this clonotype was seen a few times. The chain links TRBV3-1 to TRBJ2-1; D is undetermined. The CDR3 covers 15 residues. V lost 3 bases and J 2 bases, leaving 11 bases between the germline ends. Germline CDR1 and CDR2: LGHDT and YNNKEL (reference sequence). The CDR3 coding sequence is TGTGCCAGCAGCCAGGAGACGACTCCCTACAATGAGCAGTTCTTC. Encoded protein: CASSQETTPYNEQFF.